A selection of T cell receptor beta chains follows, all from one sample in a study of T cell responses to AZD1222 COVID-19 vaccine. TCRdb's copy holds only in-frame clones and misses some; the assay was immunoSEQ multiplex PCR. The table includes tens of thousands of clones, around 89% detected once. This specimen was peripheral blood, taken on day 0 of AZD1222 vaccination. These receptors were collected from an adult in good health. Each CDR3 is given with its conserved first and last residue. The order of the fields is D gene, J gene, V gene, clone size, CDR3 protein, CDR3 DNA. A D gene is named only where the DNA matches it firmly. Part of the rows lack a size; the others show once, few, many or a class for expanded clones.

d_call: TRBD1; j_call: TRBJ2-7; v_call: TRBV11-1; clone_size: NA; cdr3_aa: CASSSGTDFYEQYF; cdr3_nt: TGTGCCAGCAGTTCAGGGACAGATTTCTACGAGCAGTACTTC
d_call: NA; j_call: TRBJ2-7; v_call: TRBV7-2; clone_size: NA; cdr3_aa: CASSRGDRSHEQYF; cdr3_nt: TGTGCCAGCAGCCGGGGGGACAGGAGTCACGAGCAGTACTTC
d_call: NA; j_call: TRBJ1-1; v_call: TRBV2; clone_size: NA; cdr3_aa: CASRNQGTLGEAFF; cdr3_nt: TGTGCCAGCAGAAACCAGGGGACATTAGGTGAAGCTTTCTTT
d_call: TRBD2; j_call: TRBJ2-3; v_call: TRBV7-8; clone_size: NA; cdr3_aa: CASSPGPSGDRADTQYF; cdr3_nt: TGTGCCAGCAGCCCGGGGCCTAGCGGGGACCGGGCAGATACGCAGTATTTT
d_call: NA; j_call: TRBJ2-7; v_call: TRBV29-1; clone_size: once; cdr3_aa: CSVGEGLPYEQYF; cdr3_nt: TGCAGCGTTGGGGAAGGGCTTCCTTACGAGCAGTACTTC
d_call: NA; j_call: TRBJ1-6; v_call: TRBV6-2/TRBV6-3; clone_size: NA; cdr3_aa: CASSYWGARSSYNSPLHF; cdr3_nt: TGTGCCAGCAGTTATTGGGGGGCCCGAAGCTCCTATAATTCACCCCTCCACTTT
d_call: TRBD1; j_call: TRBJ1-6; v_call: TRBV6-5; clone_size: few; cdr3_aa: CASRDVNRGSPLHF; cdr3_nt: TGTGCCAGCAGGGACGTGAACAGGGGTTCACCCCTCCACTTT
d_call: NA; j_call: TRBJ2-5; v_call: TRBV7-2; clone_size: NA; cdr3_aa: CASSWFGPQETQYF; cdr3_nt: TGTGCCAGCAGCTGGTTTGGCCCCCAAGAGACCCAGTACTTC
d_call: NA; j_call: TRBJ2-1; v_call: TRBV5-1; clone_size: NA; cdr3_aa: CASSPLGYEQFF; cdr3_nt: TGCGCCAGCAGCCCCCTAGGCTATGAGCAGTTCTTC
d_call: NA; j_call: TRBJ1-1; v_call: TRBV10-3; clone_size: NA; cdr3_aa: CAIGQRGTEAFF; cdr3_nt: TGTGCCATCGGACAGCGGGGTACTGAAGCTTTCTTT
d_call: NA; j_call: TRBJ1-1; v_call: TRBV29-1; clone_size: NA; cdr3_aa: CSVRGEGNTEAFF; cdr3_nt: TGCAGCGTTAGAGGGGAAGGGAACACTGAAGCTTTCTTT
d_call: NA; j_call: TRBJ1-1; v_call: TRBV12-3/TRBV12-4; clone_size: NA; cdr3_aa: CASSVYQNTEAFF; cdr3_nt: TGTGCCAGCAGCGTCTATCAGAACACTGAAGCTTTCTTT
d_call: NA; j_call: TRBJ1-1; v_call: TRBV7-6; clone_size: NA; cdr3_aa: CASSRTENTEAFF; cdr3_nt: TGTGCCAGCAGCCGAACAGAGAACACTGAAGCTTTCTTT